These 10 T cell receptor beta chains share one sample of origin, sequenced in a study of blood T cell repertoires in COVID-19. Produced via immunoSEQ multiplex PCR; TCRdb's table is partial and in-frame only. The repertoire holds some 58,000 clones, with approximately 90% as singletons. Sequencing was performed on peripheral blood. These receptors came from a man in his forties with acute or convalescent COVID-19.

V is TRBV12-5 and J is TRBJ1-2; no reliable D call. With 7 bases removed from V and 0 bases from J, the gap between germline ends came to 15 bases. Per the germline V gene, CDR1 is LGHNT and CDR2 is FRNRAP. This CDR3 is built from 15 residues. CDR3 DNA sequence: TGTGCTAGTGCCCCTGGGAGGGTCGCTAACTATGGCTACACCTTC. Encoded protein: CASAPGRVANYGYTF.

This rearrangement joins TRBV7-3 to TRBJ2-3, with D possibly TRBD2 on 6 matching bases. Germline CDR1 SGHTA, CDR2 FQGTGA. The CDR3 covers 12 residues. V was shortened by 3 bases and J by 6 bases, with 7 bases between the two germline ends. The CDR3 loop reads CASSFRGDTQYF. The CDR3 nucleotides read TGTGCCAGCAGCTTCCGGGGGGATACGCAGTATTTT.

V gene TRBV10-2 combines with J gene TRBJ1-5; 9 bases agree with TRBD1. The CDR3 totals 13 residues. Trimming removed 8 bases from V and 9 bases from J; junction bases left unmatched: 8. Germline V lookup: CDR1 WSHSY, CDR2 SAAADI. The CDR3 bases are TGCGCCAGCGCTCCGGGACAGGGTCTGCCCCAGCATTTT. Residues: CASAPGQGLPQHF.

This clone was seen just once. This chain joins TRBV7-9 and TRBJ1-2; 10 positions agree with TRBD1. This CDR3 is built from 18 residues. J was trimmed by 1 base and V by 0 bases; bases with no gene match: 8. The V gene's germline CDR1 is SEHNR and CDR2 FQNEAQ (reference sequence). CDR3 amino acids: CASSLAPGQGSLNYGYTF. In DNA form, the CDR3 reads TGTGCCAGCAGCTTAGCTCCGGGACAGGGGAGCCTTAACTATGGCTACACCTTC. The full variable domain, rest sourced from reference TRBV7-9 and TRBJ1-2, is DTGVSQNPRHKITKRGQNVTFRCDPISEHNRLYWYRQTLGQGPEFLTYFQNEAQLEKSRLLSDRFSAERPKGSFSTLEIQRTEQGDSAMYLCASSLAPGQGSLNYGYTFGSGTRLTVV.

The chain recombines TRBV30 with TRBJ1-4; D perhaps matches TRBD1 (6 bases). V lost 1 base to trimming and J lost 7 bases, with 22 bases between them. Germline CDR1 reads GTSNPN; CDR2 reads SVGIG (reference sequence). This CDR3 is built from 17 residues. The chain's CDR3 is CAWSGVAGVLEGEKLFF. The CDR3 nucleotides are TGTGCCTGGAGTGGCGTTGCAGGGGTTCTGGAAGGTGAAAAACTGTTTTTT.

The rearrangement uses TRBV6-5 and TRBJ2-2; D remains unclear. Trimming pared 6 bases from V and 6 bases from J, leaving 11 bases between. Germline V lookup: CDR1 MNHEY, CDR2 SVGAGI. CDR3 length: 13 amino acids. CDR3 DNA: TGTGCCAGCAGCCCCCAGGTCTCCGGGGAGCTGTTTTTT. It encodes CASSPQVSGELFF.

The CDR3 region has the DNA TGTGCCAGTAGTCCCGGGACAGAGACCTATGGCTACACCTTC. The encoded protein is CASSPGTETYGYTF. V and J are TRBV19 and TRBJ1-2; 7 bases agree with TRBD1. V was clipped by 5 bases and J by 4 bases; unmatched bases: 7. The germline V gene has CDR1 LNHDA and CDR2 SQIVND (reference sequence). CDR3 length equals 14 residues.

This clone occurred once. J is TRBJ2-1 and V is TRBV27; TRBD1 might be the D (5 bases). From germline, CDR1 is MNHEY and CDR2 SMNVEV (reference sequence). The CDR3 consists of 13 residues. With 7 bases removed from V and 10 bases from J, the gap between germline ends came to 17 bases. The CDR3 region is CASTTDMGREQFF. Written as DNA, the CDR3 is TGTGCCAGCACTACGGACATGGGTAGGGAGCAGTTCTTC.

This clone has a single count. V and J are TRBV15 and TRBJ1-2; D not resolved. Between the trimmed V and J ends, which lost 0 bases and 8 bases, there was a span of 7 bases. The germline gives CDR1 LNHNV, CDR2 YYDKDF (reference sequence). The CDR3 extends over 12 amino acids. CDR3 amino acids: CATSRDQRGYTF. The DNA of the CDR3 is TGTGCCACCAGCAGAGATCAGAGGGGCTACACCTTC.

The chain joins TRBV10-1 to TRBJ1-1, with TRBD1 as a possible D gene (5 bases). The CDR3 has 15 residues. From germline, CDR1 is WNHNN and CDR2 SYGVQD (reference sequence). V was shortened by 5 bases and J by 7 bases, with 20 bases between the two germline ends. The CDR3 bases are TGCGCCAGCAGTTCGACGGGTGTGGGGCAGAATGAAGCTTTCTTT. Translating it yields CASSSTGVGQNEAFF.